Listed below are T cell receptor beta chains from one sample, sequenced in a study of blood T cell repertoires in COVID-19. TCRdb keeps only in-frame clones here, not all; method: immunoSEQ multiplex PCR. The sample records roughly 150,000 clones, about 90% being singletons. Sequenced: peripheral blood. The receptors were sampled from a man older than 75 with acute or convalescent COVID-19. Both conserved end residues are part of each CDR3. The D gene is left open where the match is weak. Expanded clones get a size class; other rows say once, few or many, or leave the size out.

-,TRBV6-5,TRBJ2-1,-,CASRTDPQRVNEQFF,TGTGCCAGCAGAACAGACCCCCAAAGAGTCAATGAGCAGTTCTTC
-,TRBV7-8,TRBJ2-3,TRBD2,CASRRRGVEAGESTDTQYF,TGTGCCAGCAGACGAAGGGGGGTCGAAGCGGGAGAGAGCACAGATACGCAGTATTTT
-,TRBV4-1,TRBJ2-5,TRBD2,CASSQDGVSGGPQETQYF,TGCGCCAGCAGCCAAGATGGGGTTAGCGGGGGACCGCAAGAGACCCAGTACTTC
-,TRBV3-1/TRBV3-2,TRBJ2-5,TRBD2,CASSQPGTSGETQYF,TGTGCCAGCAGCCAACCTGGGACTAGCGGTGAGACCCAGTACTTC
-,TRBV5-1,TRBJ1-4,-,CASSLGRGGEKLFF,TGCGCCAGCAGCTTGGGCAGGGGTGGTGAAAAACTGTTTTTT
once,TRBV18,TRBJ1-5,-,CASSPDIQGQPQHF,TGTGCCAGCTCACCAGATATTCAGGGCCAGCCCCAGCATTTT
-,TRBV19,TRBJ2-3,-,CASSIAGYTDTQYF,TGTGCCAGTAGTATAGCGGGATACACAGATACGCAGTATTTT
-,TRBV20-1,TRBJ2-7,-,CSASGDISYEQYF,TGCAGTGCTAGTGGCGATATCTCCTACGAGCAGTACTTC
-,TRBV5-1,TRBJ1-1,-,CASSLATGYTEAFF,TGCGCCAGCAGCTTGGCAACAGGGTACACTGAAGCTTTCTTT
once,TRBV4-1,TRBJ2-3,TRBD2,CASSHGTSSPADTQYF,TGCGCCAGCAGCCACGGGACTAGCTCTCCGGCAGATACGCAGTATTTT
-,TRBV5-1,TRBJ1-1,-,CASSQGGTEAFF,TGCGCCAGCAGCCAGGGTGGAACTGAAGCTTTCTTT
once,TRBV23-1,TRBJ2-2,-,CASSHFKNTGELFF,TGCGCCAGCAGTCATTTCAAGAACACCGGGGAGCTGTTTTTT
-,TRBV9,TRBJ2-5,TRBD1,CASSQQSGTGKGQGLETQYF,TGTGCCAGCAGCCAACAATCCGGGACAGGGAAGGGCCAAGGACTAGAGACCCAGTACTTC
-,TRBV5-1,TRBJ1-1,-,CASSFYSGGNTEAFF,TGCGCCAGCAGTTTTTACAGTGGTGGGAACACTGAAGCTTTCTTT
-,TRBV10-2,TRBJ2-7,TRBD2,CASRTSGSSYEQYF,TGCGCCAGCAGAACTAGCGGGAGCTCCTACGAGCAGTACTTC
-,TRBV11-1,TRBJ1-6,-,CASSLNRNSPLHF,TGTGCCAGCAGCTTGAACAGAAATTCACCCCTCCACTTT
once,TRBV12-3/TRBV12-4,TRBJ1-2,-,CASTPSGRAGYTF,TGTGCCAGCACCCCCTCCGGGAGGGCTGGCTACACCTTC
-,TRBV11-3,TRBJ1-1,-,CASSLDSRIRNTEAFF,TGTGCCAGCAGCTTAGACTCGAGGATACGGAACACTGAAGCTTTCTTT
-,TRBV3-1/TRBV3-2,TRBJ2-1,-,CASSPDFSLYNEQFF,TGTGCCAGCAGCCCAGACTTTTCCCTCTACAATGAGCAGTTCTTC
few,TRBV28,TRBJ1-2,-,CAIDGGGRVYGYTF,TGTGCTATTGATGGCGGGGGGCGCGTCTATGGCTACACCTTC
-,TRBV27,TRBJ2-3,TRBD2,CASTIAGGVRYTQYF,TGTGCCAGCACCATAGCGGGCGGAGTGAGGTATACGCAGTATTTT
-,TRBV20-1,TRBJ1-4,-,CSASLQGNLEKLFF,TGCAGTGCTAGTCTACAGGGTAATCTTGAAAAACTGTTTTTT
-,TRBV7-6,TRBJ1-1,-,CASSPTFNTEAFF,TGTGCCAGCAGCCCGACTTTCAACACTGAAGCTTTCTTT
once,TRBV5-4,TRBJ1-6,TRBD1,CASSFYDRALANSPLHF,TGTGCCAGCAGCTTTTACGACAGGGCACTAGCCAATTCACCCCTCCACTTT
-,TRBV29-1,TRBJ2-2,TRBD1,CSVGQGGGGELFF,TGCAGCGTGGGACAGGGTGGAGGCGGGGAGCTGTTTTTT
-,TRBV30,TRBJ1-3,-,CAGGTGGVSGNTIYF,TGTGCCGGGGGAACGGGAGGGGTTAGTGGAAACACCATATATTTT
-,TRBV3-1/TRBV3-2,TRBJ1-3,-,CASSQTGSGNTIYF,TGTGCCAGCAGCCAAACAGGCTCTGGAAACACCATATATTTT
-,TRBV30,TRBJ2-2,TRBD2,CAWAGIAGARGGELFF,TGTGCCTGGGCAGGCATAGCGGGGGCTCGGGGCGGGGAGCTGTTTTTT
-,TRBV5-1,TRBJ2-7,-,CASSPGLSGTLGKSSYEQYF,TGCGCCAGCAGCCCGGGGCTATCCGGGACACTGGGAAAAAGCTCCTACGAGCAGTACTTC
-,TRBV25-1,TRBJ2-1,TRBD1,CASSPGQGVGNEQFF,TGTGCCAGCAGTCCCGGACAGGGCGTGGGCAATGAGCAGTTCTTC
-,TRBV5-1,TRBJ1-1,-,CASSSTAVSTEAFF,TGCGCCAGCAGCTCAACAGCTGTGAGCACTGAAGCTTTCTTT
-,TRBV7-9,TRBJ2-1,-,CASSLSPDRVNNEQFF,TGTGCCAGCAGCTTATCTCCGGACAGAGTAAACAATGAGCAGTTCTTC
-,TRBV10-3,TRBJ1-1,-,CAISGGENTEAFF,TGTGCCATCAGTGGGGGAGAGAACACTGAAGCTTTCTTT
-,TRBV10-1,TRBJ2-7,-,CASSLSGSYEQYF,TGCGCCAGCAGTCTTAGCGGATCTTACGAGCAGTACTTC
-,TRBV7-9,TRBJ1-3,TRBD1,CASSLGTGGKGSGNTIYF,TGTGCCAGCAGCTTAGGGACAGGGGGAAAAGGCTCTGGAAACACCATATATTTT
-,TRBV7-3,TRBJ1-1,-,CASSSGQPNTEAFF,TGTGCCAGCAGCTCTGGACAGCCGAACACTGAAGCTTTCTTT
-,TRBV27,TRBJ2-6,-,CASTALGEAGANVLTF,TGTGCCAGCACCGCCCTGGGGGAGGCTGGGGCCAACGTCCTGACTTTC
-,TRBV11-3,TRBJ2-1,TRBD2,CASSYSSGIYNEQFF,TGTGCCAGCAGCTACTCTAGCGGGATATACAATGAGCAGTTCTTC
-,TRBV7-6,TRBJ2-7,TRBD1,CASSLVSGGLYEQYF,TGTGCCAGCAGCTTAGTCTCAGGGGGCCTGTACGAGCAGTACTTC
-,TRBV19,TRBJ2-7,TRBD1,CASSNLRQGADEQYF,TGTGCCAGTAGTAACCTCAGACAGGGGGCGGACGAGCAGTACTTC
-,TRBV7-2,TRBJ2-3,TRBD1,CASSLLQGPPDTQYF,TGTGCCAGCAGCTTATTACAGGGGCCCCCAGATACGCAGTATTTT
-,TRBV30,TRBJ1-1,TRBD1,CAWSPRAGQGAYTEAFF,TGTGCCTGGAGTCCTCGGGCGGGACAGGGGGCATACACTGAAGCTTTCTTT